These 18 T cell receptor beta chains share one sample of origin, sequenced in a study of cytomegalovirus exposure and HLA in healthy donors. PCR employed 60 Vbeta and 13 Jbeta primers. Data came from immunoSEQ multiplex PCR; TCRdb stores just in-frame clones and leaves some out. This table holds about 160,000 clones. Sample: PBMCs. The origin of the receptors is a woman in her fifties or sixties in good health and CMV-seronegative.

This sequence joins TRBV7-2 and TRBJ1-2; D is ambiguous. The length of the CDR3 is 13 residues. V lost 2 bases, J lost 2 bases, and 6 bases lay in between. Germline V lookup: CDR1 SGHTA, CDR2 FQGNSA. The CDR3 loop is CASSLNQNYGYTF. The CDR3 DNA reads TGTGCCAGCAGCTTAAATCAAAACTATGGCTACACCTTC.

V usage is TRBV25-1 and J usage is TRBJ1-2; 11 nucleotides agree with TRBD1. Germline lookup yields CDR1 MGHDK and CDR2 SYGVNS. The CDR3 runs 18 residues. The ends lost 4 bases at V and 0 bases at J; junction bases unmatched: 10. The CDR3 DNA is TGTGCCAGCAGTGCTACCGGGACAGGGGGACAATCTAACTATGGCTACACCTTC. Protein sequence: CASSATGTGGQSNYGYTF.

The chain has TRBV7-3 and TRBJ2-3; TRBD1 is a possible D gene (6 bases). Germline V gene lookup returns CDR1 SGHTA and CDR2 FQGTGA. The CDR3 contains 14 residues. Trimming pared 5 bases from V and 2 bases from J, leaving 11 bases between. The CDR3 is CASSPTGTTDTQYF. CDR3 bases: TGTGCCAGCAGCCCCACAGGGACCACAGATACGCAGTATTTT.

The chain carries TRBV6-6 and TRBJ1-5, with unresolved D. Per germline, CDR1 MNHNY and CDR2 SVGAGI (reference sequence). The CDR3 is 13 residues long. V was pared by 7 bases and J by 0 bases, with 7 bases between. The CDR3 loop is CASTLHSNQPQHF. DNA of the CDR3: TGTGCCAGCACCTTACATAGCAATCAGCCCCAGCATTTT.

The J gene is TRBJ2-7, the V gene TRBV7-2, with 8 bases that match TRBD2. The germline V gene encodes CDR1 SGHTA and CDR2 FQGNSA. There are 14 residues in the CDR3. V gave up 7 bases and J gave up 2 bases; unmatched junction bases: 7. The DNA for the CDR3 is TGTGCCAGCATCCTGCGGGGGGTGACCTACGAGCAGTACTTC. It specifies CASILRGVTYEQYF.

J is TRBJ1-5 and V is TRBV19; D might be TRBD1 (5 bases). V shed 6 bases and J shed 3 bases, with 12 bases lying between them. The CDR3 has 14 residues. CDR1 and CDR2 (germline): LNHDA, SQIVND (reference sequence). CDR3 loop: CASRWGSPNQPQHF. CDR3 coding DNA: TGTGCCAGTAGATGGGGCAGCCCCAATCAGCCCCAGCATTTT.

The chain carries TRBV19 and TRBJ2-7, with D possibly being TRBD2 (6 bases). The V gene lost 3 bases and the J gene lost 6 bases, with 15 bases spanning the gap. Germline V gives CDR1 LNHDA, CDR2 SQIVND (reference sequence). This CDR3 contains 14 residues. CDR3 nucleotides: TGTGCCAGTAGTATGGATTACAGGAGGGCCGAGCAGTACTTC. Protein: CASSMDYRRAEQYF.

A note on this clone: This sample includes further DNA sequences coding for the same CDR3. The DNA of the CDR3 is TGCGCCAGCAGCTTGGGGGGAGGGCGAGAGACCCAGTACTTC. Amino acid sequence: CASSLGGGRETQYF. The chain uses TRBV5-1 and TRBJ2-5, with 7 bases aligning to TRBD2. CDR1 and CDR2 (germline): SGHRS, YFSETQ. The trim removed 0 bases at V and 4 bases at J, leaving 3 bases unmatched. The CDR3 spans 14 residues. Full variable domain (remainder filled in from reference TRBV5-1 and TRBJ2-5): KAGVTQTPRYLIKTRGQQVTLSCSPISGHRSVSWYQQTPGQGLQFLFEYFSETQRNKGNFPGRFSGRQFSNSRSEMNVSTLELGDSALYLCASSLGGGRETQYFGPGTRLLVL.

With regard to this clone: The same CDR3 also results from other DNA sequences found in this sample. The V call is TRBV19, the J call TRBJ1-1; 7 positions match TRBD1. The CDR3 is 13 residues long. Germline loops: CDR1 LNHDA, CDR2 SQIVND (reference sequence). The J segment lost 1 base and the V segment lost 5 bases, leaving 1 base of the junction unmatched. Written as DNA, the CDR3 is TGTGCCAGTAGTGACAGGGCGAACACTGAAGCTTTCTTT. Translated, it gives CASSDRANTEAFF.

The chain joins TRBV19 to TRBJ1-5, with a tentative D call TRBD1 (6 bases). V was clipped by 4 bases and J by 1 base, with 17 bases between them. Germline-derived CDR1 and CDR2 are LNHDA and SQIVND (reference sequence). This CDR3 has 17 amino acids. The chain's CDR3 is CASSKGRGEGSNQPQHF. The CDR3 coding sequence is TGTGCCAGTAGTAAGGGCAGGGGCGAGGGAAGCAATCAGCCCCAGCATTTT. The full variable domain, its missing parts supplied by reference TRBV19 and TRBJ1-5, is DGGITQSPKYLFRKEGQNVTLSCEQNLNHDAMYWYRQDPGQGLRLIYYSQIVNDFQKGDIAEGYSVSREKKESFPLTVTSAQKNPTAFYLCASSKGRGEGSNQPQHFGDGTRLSIL.

V is TRBV7-3 and J is TRBJ2-7; 7 bases map to TRBD2. Germline lookup yields CDR1 SGHTA and CDR2 FQGTGA. This CDR3 comprises 15 residues. V gave up 2 bases and J gave up 2 bases; unmatched junction bases: 6. CDR3 DNA sequence: TGTGCCAGCAGCTTAGGGGGTGGACTAGCCTACGAGCAGTACTTC. It yields the protein CASSLGGGLAYEQYF.

This rearrangement joins TRBV7-9 to TRBJ2-1; no clear D gene. V was pared by 2 bases and J by 0 bases, with 8 bases between. The V gene's germline CDR1 is SEHNR and CDR2 FQNEAQ (reference sequence). The CDR3 sequence is 15 residues long. The CDR3 coding sequence is TGTGCCAGCAGCTTACGTGAGAGCTCCTACAATGAGCAGTTCTTC. Protein sequence: CASSLRESSYNEQFF.

The chain has TRBV25-1 and TRBJ2-1, with TRBD2 matching over 10 bases. The CDR3 sequence is 15 residues long. J gave up 2 bases and V 3 bases, and 1 base lay outside the gene matches. Germline values: CDR1 MGHDK, CDR2 SYGVNS. The CDR3: CASSETSGPYNEQFF. CDR3 DNA sequence: TGTGCCAGCAGTGAGACTAGCGGGCCCTACAATGAGCAGTTCTTC. Supplemented by reference TRBV25-1 and TRBJ2-1, the full variable domain reads EADIYQTPRYLVIGTGKKITLECSQTMGHDKMYWYQQDPGMELHLIHYSYGVNSTEKGDLSSESTVSRIRTEHFPLTLESARPSHTSQYLCASSETSGPYNEQFFGPGTRLTVL.

The V and J genes are TRBV7-9 and TRBJ2-4; D is perhaps TRBD2 (6 bases). Germline V gene data show CDR1 as SEHNR and CDR2 as FQNEAQ (reference sequence). The CDR3 covers 15 residues. V lost 5 bases to trimming and J lost 6 bases, with 17 bases between them. CDR3 loop: CASSTFLAGINIQYF. CDR3 DNA: TGTGCCAGCAGCACCTTTCTTGCGGGAATAAACATTCAGTACTTC.

CDR3: CASSSPWDSHYGYTF. The CDR3 DNA sequence: TGTGCCAGCAGTTCCCCCTGGGACAGTCACTATGGCTACACCTTC. The chain carries TRBV6-1 and TRBJ1-2; 7 positions match TRBD1. J was trimmed by 3 bases and V by 5 bases; bases with no gene match: 9. This CDR3 has 15 residues. Germline lookup yields CDR1 MNHNS and CDR2 SASEGT.

The V call is TRBV6-1, the J call TRBJ2-7; 9 bases align to TRBD1. Germline CDR1 MNHNS, CDR2 SASEGT. Trimming cost V 8 bases and J 6 bases; bases outside gene matches: 11. This CDR3 spans 14 amino acids. The CDR3 spells CASLSDRGLSEQYF. CDR3 nucleotides: TGTGCCAGCCTATCCGACAGGGGGTTGTCCGAGCAGTACTTC.

This sequence joins TRBV6-6 and TRBJ2-5; 12 bases are a match to TRBD2. The J call may be mistaken, given a closer DNA end match to TRBJ2-7. The CDR3 extends over 15 amino acids. In germline, CDR1 is MNHNY, CDR2 SVGAGI (reference sequence). The CDR3 reads CASSSSGGASYEQYF. CDR3 DNA sequence: TGTGCCAGCAGTTCTAGCGGGGGGGCTTCCTACGAGCAGTACTTC.

The rearrangement links TRBV9 to TRBJ2-1; 7 nucleotides match TRBD2. This CDR3 contains 16 residues. Germline V gives CDR1 SGDLS, CDR2 YYNGEE. V trimming: 0 bases; J trimming: 0 bases; junction bases outside the gene matches: 3. The CDR3 spells CASSVEPGGSYNEQFF. CDR3 nucleotides: TGTGCCAGCAGCGTAGAACCGGGGGGCTCCTACAATGAGCAGTTCTTC.